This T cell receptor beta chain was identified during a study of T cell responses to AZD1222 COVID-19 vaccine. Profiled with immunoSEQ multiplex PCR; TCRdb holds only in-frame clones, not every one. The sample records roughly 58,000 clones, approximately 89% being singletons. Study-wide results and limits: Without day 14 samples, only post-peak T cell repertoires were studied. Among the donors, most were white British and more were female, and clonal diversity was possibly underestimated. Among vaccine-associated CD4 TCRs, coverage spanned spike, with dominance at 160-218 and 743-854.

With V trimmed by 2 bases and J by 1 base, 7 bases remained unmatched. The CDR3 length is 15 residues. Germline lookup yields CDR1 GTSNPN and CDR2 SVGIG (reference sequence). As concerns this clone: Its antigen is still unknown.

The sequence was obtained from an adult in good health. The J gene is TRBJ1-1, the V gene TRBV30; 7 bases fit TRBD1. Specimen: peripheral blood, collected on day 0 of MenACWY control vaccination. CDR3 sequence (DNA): TGTGCCTGGAGTAGATACGGGACAGCGAACACTGAAGCTTTCTTT. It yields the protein CAWSRYGTANTEAFF.